These 8 T cell receptor delta chains were sequenced from one sample in a study of gamma-delta T cells after stem cell transplantation. TCRdb repeated clone calling on the RT-PCR reads with CATT. The repertoire holds 2,500 to 3,500 delta-chain clones, with approximately 5% as singletons. The sample was gamma-delta T cells. These TCRs come from a human donor. It is not recorded whose cells these are; they may come from a transplant donor.

Worth noting for this clone: A much more abundant neighbour one base away suggests this may be a read error. The rearrangement joins TRDV2 to TRDJ1, with TRDD3 as a possible D gene (6 bases). The V end was cut by 1 base, the J end by 2 bases, with 25 bases between. Germline assignment: CDR1 GEAIGNYY and CDR2 EKD. This CDR3 is 19 amino acids long. The CDR3 nucleotides are TGTGCCTGTGACACGCTCCTCACACATTCCGGGGGACATACCGATAAACTCATCTTT. This codes for CACDTLLTHSGGHTDKLIF.

This clone was detected a few times. The protein in TCRdb stems from a much larger clone and differs at residue 5 from this DNA's translation, likely a read error; here the protein is translated from the DNA. V gene TRDV2 combines with J gene TRDJ3, with TRDD3 matching over 8 bases. There are 21 residues in the CDR3. With 4 bases clipped from V and 0 bases from J, the junction kept 16 bases outside the gene matches. Germline V gene sequence: CDR1 GEAIGNYY, CDR2 EKD. The CDR3 DNA reads as TGTGCCTGTGATAAAACGGACTGGGGGTCCCCCCCCTCCTGGGACACCCGACAGATGTTTTTC. This sequence encodes CACDKTDWGSPPSWDTRQMFF.

Within the sample, this clone is medium-sized (0.01 to 0.1%). This may come from a read error, since a much larger clone is one base off. J is TRDJ3 and V is TRDV2, with 8 bases lining up with TRDD3. The germline CDR1 and CDR2 sequences are GEAIGNYY and EKD. After removal of 2 bases from V and 2 bases from J, the junction contained 7 bases not matched to a gene. The CDR3 covers 18 residues. CDR3 DNA: TGTGCCTGTGACAGCTGGGGGACCGACCCCTGGGACACCCGACAGATGTTTTTC. Its protein is CACDSWGTDPWDTRQMFF.

With respect to this clone: A much bigger clone sits one base away, suggesting this may be a read error. In the same sample, other DNA sequences code for this CDR3. This rearrangement joins TRDV1 to TRDJ1; maybe TRDD3 (5 bases). V lost 0 bases and J lost 3, with 20 bases in between. The germline CDR1 and CDR2 sequences are TSWWSYY and QGS. CDR3 length: 18 residues. In DNA form, the CDR3 reads TGTGCTCTTGGGGAACTCGTGATGGGGCGAGATACAGCCGATAAACTCATCTTT. Translated: CALGELVMGRDTADKLIF.

This clone has just a few counts. This may come from a read error, since a much larger clone is one base off. The J gene is TRDJ3, the V gene TRDV2; D is possibly TRDD3 (6 bases). Looked up from germline, CDR1 is GEAIGNYY and CDR2 is EKD. The CDR3 sequence is 18 residues long. For the CDR3, the DNA is TGTGCCTGTGACACTATACTGGCCAGCTCCTGGGGCACCCGACAGATGTTTTTC. It translates to CACDTILASSWGTRQMFF.

The chain joins TRDV2 to TRDJ1; 10 bases fit TRDD3. The length of the CDR3 is 20 residues. Germline V gene sequence: CDR1 GEAIGNYY, CDR2 EKD. Trimming took 3 bases from V and 0 from J; bases not matched to a gene: 18. The CDR3 nucleotides are TGTGCCTGTGACGCCCTACTGGGGGATTATAGCACTTCTAACACCGATAAACTCATCTTT. Its protein product is CACDALLGDYSTSNTDKLIF.

This clone came up a few times. The protein TCRdb gives is from a much larger clone and does not agree with this DNA's translation at residue 15, likely a read error; the protein shown here comes from the DNA. The chain carries TRDV2 and TRDJ1; 9 positions agree with TRDD3. This CDR3 region has 19 residues. The V gene's germline CDR1 is GEAIGNYY and CDR2 EKD. CDR3 nucleotides: TGTGCCTGTGACTCCGTCGAGGAACTGGGGATACGTTACACCAATAAACTCATCTTT. This encodes CACDSVEELGIRYTNKLIF.

This clone is classed as hyperexpanded (1% or more). Other DNA sequences in this specimen translate into the identical CDR3. V and J are TRDV2 and TRDJ2, with TRDD3 matching over 8 bases. The CDR3 is 17 amino acids. The germline V gene encodes CDR1 GEAIGNYY and CDR2 EKD. V lost 0 bases, J lost 0 bases, and 5 bases stayed unmatched. The CDR3 coding sequence is TGTGCCTGTGACACCTTGGGGGATTCGACTTTGACAGCACAACTCTTCTTT. It is translated as CACDTLGDSTLTAQLFF.